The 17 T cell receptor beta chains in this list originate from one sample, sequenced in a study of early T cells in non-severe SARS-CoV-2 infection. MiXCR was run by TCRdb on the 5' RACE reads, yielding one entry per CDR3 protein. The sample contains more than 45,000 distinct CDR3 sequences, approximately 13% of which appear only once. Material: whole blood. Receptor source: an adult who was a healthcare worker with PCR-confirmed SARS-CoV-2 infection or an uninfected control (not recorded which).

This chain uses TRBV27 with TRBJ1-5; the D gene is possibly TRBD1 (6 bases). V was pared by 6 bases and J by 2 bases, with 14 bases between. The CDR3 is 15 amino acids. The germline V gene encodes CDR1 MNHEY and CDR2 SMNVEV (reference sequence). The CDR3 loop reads CASSLSRGGNQPQHF. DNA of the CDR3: TGTGCCAGCAGCCTCTCCAGGGGAGGCAATCAGCCCCAGCATTTT.

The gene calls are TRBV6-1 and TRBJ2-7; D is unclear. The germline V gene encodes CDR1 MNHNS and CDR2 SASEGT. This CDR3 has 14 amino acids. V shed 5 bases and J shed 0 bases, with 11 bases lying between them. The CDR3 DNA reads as TGTGCCAGCAGTCCCGATATGAGCTCCTACGAGCAGTACTTC. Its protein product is CASSPDMSSYEQYF.

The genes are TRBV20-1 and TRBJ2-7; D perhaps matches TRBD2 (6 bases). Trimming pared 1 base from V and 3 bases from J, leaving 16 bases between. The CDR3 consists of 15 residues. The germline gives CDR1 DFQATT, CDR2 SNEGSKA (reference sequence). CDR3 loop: CSARGGAGIYYEQYF. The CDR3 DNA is TGCAGTGCTAGAGGAGGCGCGGGAATCTACTACGAGCAGTACTTC.

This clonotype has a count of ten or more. The CDR3 reads CASSLHGLNTEAFF. CDR3 coding DNA: TGTGCCAGCAGCCTGCACGGGCTGAACACTGAAGCTTTCTTT. The V call is TRBV7-2, the J call TRBJ1-1; D is undetermined. Deletions cut 5 bases from V and 0 bases from J, with 10 bases between. The CDR3 runs 14 residues. From germline, CDR1 is SGHTA and CDR2 FQGNSA.

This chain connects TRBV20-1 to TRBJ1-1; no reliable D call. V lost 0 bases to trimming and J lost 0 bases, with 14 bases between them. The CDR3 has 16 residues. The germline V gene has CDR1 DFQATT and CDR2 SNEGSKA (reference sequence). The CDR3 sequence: CSARDRRVSMNTEAFF. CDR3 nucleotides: TGCAGTGCTAGAGATCGTAGGGTGTCCATGAACACTGAAGCTTTCTTT.

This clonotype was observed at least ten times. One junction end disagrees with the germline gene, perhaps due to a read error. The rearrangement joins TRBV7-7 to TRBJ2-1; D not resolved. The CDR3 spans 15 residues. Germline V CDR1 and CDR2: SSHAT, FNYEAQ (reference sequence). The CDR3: CASRPTESSYNEQFF. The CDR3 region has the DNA TGTGCTAGCAGGCCGACGGAGAGCTCCTACAATGAGCAGTTCTTC.

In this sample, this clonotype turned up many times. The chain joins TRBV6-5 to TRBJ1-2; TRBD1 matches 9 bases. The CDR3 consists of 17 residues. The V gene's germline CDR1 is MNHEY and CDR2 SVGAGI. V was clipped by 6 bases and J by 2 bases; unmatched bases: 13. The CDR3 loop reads CASRPLSGTGRNYGYTF. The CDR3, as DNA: TGTGCCAGCAGACCCCTTTCCGGGACAGGGAGGAACTATGGCTACACCTTC.

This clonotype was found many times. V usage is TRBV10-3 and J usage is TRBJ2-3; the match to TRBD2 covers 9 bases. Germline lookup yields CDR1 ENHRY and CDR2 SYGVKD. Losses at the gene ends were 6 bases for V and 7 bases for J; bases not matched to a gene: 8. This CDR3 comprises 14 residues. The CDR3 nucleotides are TGTGCCATCAGGGCTAGCGGGATTGGAAATACGCAGTATTTT. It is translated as CAIRASGIGNTQYF.

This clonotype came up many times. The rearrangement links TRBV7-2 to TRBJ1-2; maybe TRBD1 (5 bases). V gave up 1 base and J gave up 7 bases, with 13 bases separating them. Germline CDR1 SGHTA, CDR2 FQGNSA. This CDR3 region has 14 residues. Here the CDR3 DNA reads TGTGCCAGCAGCTTAGAGGGGACCCTCACTGGCTACACCTTC. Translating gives CASSLEGTLTGYTF.

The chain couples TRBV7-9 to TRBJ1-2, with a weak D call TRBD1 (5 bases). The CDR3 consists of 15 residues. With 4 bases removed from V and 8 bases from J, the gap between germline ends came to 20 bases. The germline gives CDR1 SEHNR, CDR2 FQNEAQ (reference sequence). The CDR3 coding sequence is TGTGCCAGCAGCTCCATAGTGGGGGACCCCTTGGGCTACACCTTC. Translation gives CASSSIVGDPLGYTF.

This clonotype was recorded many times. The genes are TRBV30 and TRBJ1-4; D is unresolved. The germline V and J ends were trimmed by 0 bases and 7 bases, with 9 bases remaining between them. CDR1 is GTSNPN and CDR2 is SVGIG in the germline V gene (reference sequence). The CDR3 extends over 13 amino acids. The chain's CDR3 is CAWSVLYAEKLFF. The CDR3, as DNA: TGTGCCTGGAGTGTACTATACGCTGAAAAACTGTTTTTT. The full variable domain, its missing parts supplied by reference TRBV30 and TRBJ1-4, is SQTIHQWPATLVQPVGSPLSLECTVEGTSNPNLYWYRQAAGRGLQLLFYSVGIGQISSEVPQNLSASRPQDRQFILSSKKLLLSDSGFYLCAWSVLYAEKLFFGSGTQLSVL.

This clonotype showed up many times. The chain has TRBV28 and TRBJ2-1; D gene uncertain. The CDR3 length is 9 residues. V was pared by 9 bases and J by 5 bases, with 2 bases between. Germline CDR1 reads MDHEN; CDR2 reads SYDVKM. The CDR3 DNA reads TGTGCCAGTGACAATGAGCAGTTCTTC. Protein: CASDNEQFF.

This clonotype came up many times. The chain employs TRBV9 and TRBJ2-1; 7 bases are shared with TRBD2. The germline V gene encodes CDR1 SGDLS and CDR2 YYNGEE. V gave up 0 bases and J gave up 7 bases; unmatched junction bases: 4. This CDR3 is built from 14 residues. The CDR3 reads CASSVGSGPNEQFF. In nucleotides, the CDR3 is TGTGCCAGCAGCGTAGGTAGCGGGCCTAATGAGCAGTTCTTC.

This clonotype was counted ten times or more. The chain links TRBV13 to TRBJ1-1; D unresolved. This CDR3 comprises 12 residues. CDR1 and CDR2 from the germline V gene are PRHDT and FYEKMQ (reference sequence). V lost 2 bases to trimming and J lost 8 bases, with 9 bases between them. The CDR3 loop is CASSLLETEAFF. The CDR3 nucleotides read TGTGCCAGCAGCTTACTCGAGACAGAAGCTTTCTTT.

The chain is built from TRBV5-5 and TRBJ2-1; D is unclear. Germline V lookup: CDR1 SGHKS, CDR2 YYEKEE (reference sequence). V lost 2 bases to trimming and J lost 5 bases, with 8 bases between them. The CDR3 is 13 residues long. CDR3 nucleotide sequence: TGTGCCAGCAGCTTTAGTTTGGACAATGAGCAGTTCTTC. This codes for CASSFSLDNEQFF.

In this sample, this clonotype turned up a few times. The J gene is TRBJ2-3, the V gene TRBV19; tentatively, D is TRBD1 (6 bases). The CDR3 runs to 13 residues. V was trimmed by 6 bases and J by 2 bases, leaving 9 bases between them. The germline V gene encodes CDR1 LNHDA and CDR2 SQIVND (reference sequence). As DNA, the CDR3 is TGTGCCAGTAGGGACAGAGCCACAGATACGCAGTATTTT. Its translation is CASRDRATDTQYF.

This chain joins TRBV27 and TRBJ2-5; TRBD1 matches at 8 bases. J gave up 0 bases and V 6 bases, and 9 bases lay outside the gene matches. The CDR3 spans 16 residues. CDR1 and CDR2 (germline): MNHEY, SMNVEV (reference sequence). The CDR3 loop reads CASRMYQQGDQETQYF. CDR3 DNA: TGTGCCAGCAGAATGTACCAACAGGGGGACCAAGAGACCCAGTACTTC.